This is a list of T cell receptor beta chains from one sample in a study of blood T cells in healthy people across ages. TCRdb re-analysed the 5' RACE reads in MiXCR, keeping a single row per CDR3 protein. This table has 1.5 million to 2 million distinct CDR3 sequences, approximately 50% appearing once. Sequencing used blood. These receptors were collected from a middle-aged woman in good health. CDR3s include the opening cysteine and the closing phenylalanine or tryptophan. Fields, in order: J gene, V gene, CDR3 protein.

>TRBJ2-7|TRBV6-2/TRBV6-3
CASSYSGRNGRYEQYF
>TRBJ2-3|TRBV7-6
CASSNLGRLSTDTQYF
>TRBJ2-5|TRBV29-1
CSVWEGTETQYF
>TRBJ2-5|TRBV5-1
CASSLGTGLTETQYF
>TRBJ2-1|TRBV12-3/TRBV12-4
CASSRPGLAYNEQFF
>TRBJ2-5|TRBV7-2
CASSLAPAGGGQETQYF
>TRBJ2-2|TRBV7-3
CASSLTPGQGGNTGELFF
>TRBJ2-5|TRBV27
CASSYGGDGRNEQYF
>TRBJ2-3|TRBV7-6
CASSPSLLAGGTDTQYF
>TRBJ2-1|TRBV25-1
CASTGHTSSYNEQFF
>TRBJ2-1|TRBV29-1
CSVEGLAGDYNEQFF
>TRBJ2-4|TRBV7-9
CASSYEGTGGPRAKNIQYF
>TRBJ1-2|TRBV6-4
CASSDSGRGYGYTF
>TRBJ2-5|TRBV29-1
CSTGGTSETQYF
>TRBJ1-1|TRBV7-9
CASSLADSPNTEAFF
>TRBJ2-5|TRBV11-2
CASSLGRDQTLTQYF
>TRBJ2-7|TRBV10-2
CASSERQGIGAYEQYF
>TRBJ1-2|TRBV7-2
CASRPGLWGYTF
>TRBJ1-6|TRBV2
CASMMPLHF
>TRBJ2-3|TRBV15
CATSSSDSTDTQYF
>TRBJ1-5|TRBV6-6
CASNRDSSHQPQHF
>TRBJ2-1|TRBV6-2/TRBV6-3
CASSYNSGAHGKEQFF
>TRBJ2-3|TRBV12-3/TRBV12-4
CASRGAGRGDTQYF
>TRBJ2-3|TRBV15
CATSREDIDTQYF
>TRBJ2-1|TRBV25-1
CASSEWGQGGYNEQFF
>TRBJ2-3|TRBV20-1
CSASGGAVDTQYF
>TRBJ2-5|TRBV25-1
CASRDSRGQETQYF
>TRBJ1-2|TRBV4-1
CASSHDFPAGYTF
>TRBJ2-3|TRBV4-2
CASSQTGPDTQYF